Sequencing of this TCR beta chain was carried out in a study of blood T cell repertoires in COVID-19. In the study overall: The analysed material was cDNA or gDNA that came from T cells, B-cell-depleted T cells, or PBMCs.

V lost 4 bases and J lost 9, with 10 bases in between. Germline CDR1 MGHDK, CDR2 SYGVNS. CDR3 length: 12 amino acids. In Seattle, patients joined the study during active infection and were tracked longitudinally. Study processing details: Amplification of reference gene primers provided the estimated nucleated cell counts. Using immunoSEQ multiplex PCR, the repertoire was profiled, and TCRdb retains in-frame clones only, with some absent. That table supplies the V and J calls and clone size; D and trimming were determined from the DNA. The sample has under 85,000 clones, 65% to 90% seen once; the top ten hold 6.5% to 7.5%.

The receptor was isolated from a young man with COVID-19, enrolled during active disease. The material sequenced was peripheral blood. The V call is TRBV25-1, the J call TRBJ2-1; weak D call: TRBD2 (5 bases). The CDR3 DNA follows: TGTGCCAGCAGTGGTAGCGTAGGTGAGCAGTTCTTC. Amino acid sequence: CASSGSVGEQFF.